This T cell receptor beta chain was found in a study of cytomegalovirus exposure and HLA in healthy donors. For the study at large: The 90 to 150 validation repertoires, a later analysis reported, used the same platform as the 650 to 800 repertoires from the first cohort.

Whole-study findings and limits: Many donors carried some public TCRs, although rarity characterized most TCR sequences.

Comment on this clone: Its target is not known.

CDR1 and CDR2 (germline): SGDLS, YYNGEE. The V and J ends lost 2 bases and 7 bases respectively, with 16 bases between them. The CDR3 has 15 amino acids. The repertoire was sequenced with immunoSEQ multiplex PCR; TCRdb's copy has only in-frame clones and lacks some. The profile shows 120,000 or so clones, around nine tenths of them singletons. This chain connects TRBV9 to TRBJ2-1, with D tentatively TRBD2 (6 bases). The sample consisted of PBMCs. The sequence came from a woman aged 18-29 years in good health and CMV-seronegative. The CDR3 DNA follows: TGTGCCAGCAGCGTGGTAGCCAGGGCGGGAAATGAGCAGTTCTTC. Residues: CASSVVARAGNEQFF. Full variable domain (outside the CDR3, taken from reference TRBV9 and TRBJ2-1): DSGVTQTPKHLITATGQRVTLRCSPRSGDLSVYWYQQSLDQGLQFLIQYYNGEERAKGNILERFSAQQFPDLHSELNLSSLELGDSALYFCASSVVARAGNEQFFGPGTRLTVL.